This record concerns one TCR beta chain sequence. It has no known antigen specificity. Base qualities are not recorded, but no much larger clone differs from it by a single base. This record belongs to a study of Ad26.COV2.S vaccination and SARS-CoV-2 variants (dated by TCRdb to the early 2020s). For the wider study: Vaccine-arm donors came from COV1001, a multicentre, randomized, double-blind, placebo-controlled phase I-IIa trial of Ad26.COV2.S in healthy adults. Dosing of Ad26.COV2.S was intramuscular, at either 5x10^10 or 1x10^11 viral particles, delivered as one shot or as two shots spaced 56 days apart. TCRbeta repertoire sequencing served as the tool for gauging how specific and how broad the SARS-CoV-2-reactive T cell receptors were following Ad26.COV2.S vaccination. A total of 32 samples were included in the TCR-sequenced set, comprising around 20 Ad26.COV2.S vaccine recipients, 5 placebo recipients and 8 SARS-CoV-2 convalescent individuals. Trial participants were randomized into five groups of five, in which low-dose or high-dose Ad26.COV2.S was given once or twice, or placebo was given on both occasions. Throughout the experiments and outcome assessment, investigators stayed blinded to trial group allocation.

Ends trimmed: V by 5 bases, J by 6 bases; bases unmatched to a gene: 6. The CDR3 starts with the cysteine, ends with the phenylalanine, and has 14 residues. Only the CDR3 DNA stays, 42 bases, in frame from base 1. Reading the germline V gene gives CDR1 SGHTA and CDR2 FQGNSA. Taken with the paper, the label for treatment or condition translates to: approximately 18 received Ad26.COV2.S at low or high dose, single or two shots; five or six received placebo; per-sample allocation not given. For vaccine and placebo recipients, the sequenced repertoires came from samples collected on day 63 after the first injection. Cohort 1b enrolled about two dozen adults aged 18-55 years at a single site in Boston, USA, between 29 July and 7 August 2020. Ad26.COV2.S consisted of a replication-incompetent adenovirus type 26 vector by which a prefusion-stabilized SARS-CoV-2 spike protein from the original Wuhan strain was expressed.

Paper-wide results and their limitations: The study lacked the statistical power to compare responses across vaccine doses or regimens. After vaccination, substantial breadth of spike-specific CD8+ and CD4+ T cell responses was reported. Higher spike-specific TCR breadth was observed in Ad26.COV2.S recipients than in placebo recipients (P = 0.0014). Non-spike TCR breadth was comparable between vaccine and placebo recipients, consistent with the vaccine containing only spike. The authors noted that total T cell responses may have been underestimated by the TCR breadth and depth analyses.

The immunoSEQ Assay was the method used to sequence TCRbeta CDR3 regions. After extraction, genomic DNA underwent amplification by bias-controlled multiplex PCR, followed by high-throughput sequencing. The published analysis was carried out like this. To quantify the absolute abundance of every unique TCRbeta CDR3 region, sequences were collapsed and filtered. T cell fraction was estimated by normalization of TCRbeta template counts to usable DNA, with usable DNA being measured through amplification of reference genes present in all nucleated cells. Repertoire TCRs were annotated as SARS-CoV-2-specific by exact matching of V gene, CDR3 amino acid sequence and J gene to a known reactive TCR set. The reference SARS-CoV-2 TCR set came from MIRA and was filtered for enrichment in COVID-19-positive ImmuneCODE repertoires, removing public or cross-reactive TCRs. Drawing on the MIRA antigens, annotated TCRs were analysed further at the level of specific ORF or position within ORF. Depth was the summed frequency of annotated unique rearrangements, while breadth was defined as annotated unique rearrangements over total unique productive rearrangements. Two-sided Wilcoxon rank-sum tests were used to compare TCR breadth between groups. TCRdb limited this immuneACCESS table to in-frame rearrangements with V and J called. A share of clones is missing; checked studies link under half to unresolved V genes, and the rest is unexplained. Clone size and the V and J calls come from that table; the DNA yielded D and trimming. Recorded for this sample are about 680,000 clones; 89% of them occurred a single time. Of the sample, around 1.5% falls within the top ten clones.

The sequencing used peripheral blood, collected in a trial of Ad26.COV2.S vaccine versus placebo. The sequence is built from TRBV7-2 and TRBJ2-3; TRBD1 agrees with 9 junctional bases. The sequence was obtained from a person between 18 and 65 years old who received the Ad26.COV2.S COVID-19 vaccine or a placebo. The DNA sequence follows: TGTGCCAGCAGCCCGACAGGGGGAGCGGATACGCAGTATTTT. Translated, it gives CASSPTGGADTQYF.